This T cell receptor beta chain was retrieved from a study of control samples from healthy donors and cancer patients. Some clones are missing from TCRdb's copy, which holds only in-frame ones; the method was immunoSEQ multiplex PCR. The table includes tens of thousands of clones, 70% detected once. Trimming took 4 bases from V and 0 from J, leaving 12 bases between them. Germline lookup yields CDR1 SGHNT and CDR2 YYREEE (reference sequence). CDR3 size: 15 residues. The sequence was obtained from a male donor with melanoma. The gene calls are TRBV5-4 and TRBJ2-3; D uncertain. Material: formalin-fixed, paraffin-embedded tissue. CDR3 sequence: CASSPASASTDTQYF. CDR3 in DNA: TGTGCCAGCAGCCCCGCCTCTGCTAGCACAGATACGCAGTATTTT.